What follows are 13 T cell receptor beta chains derived from one specimen sequenced in a study of neurological immune-mediated disorders. TCRdb passed the 5' RACE reads through MiXCR, listing each CDR3 protein once. The table shows around 64,000 distinct CDR3 sequences, with 3.2% occurring only once. Sequenced input: PBMCs. Source of these receptors: a woman between 45 and 60 years old with multiple sclerosis.

Many counts were recorded for this clonotype. The V and J genes are TRBV5-1 and TRBJ2-2; D is unclear. The CDR3 contains 14 residues. Germline V gene data show CDR1 as SGHRS and CDR2 as YFSETQ. The V end lost 0 bases, the J end lost 4 bases, and 7 bases lay between the germline ends. The CDR3 DNA reads TGCGCCAGCAGCTTGGACTACCCCACCGGGGAGCTGTTTTTT. It is translated as CASSLDYPTGELFF.

This clonotype was observed many times. The rearrangement links TRBV20-1 to TRBJ2-7; 9 bases map to TRBD2. The CDR3 contains 14 residues. Germline CDR1 DFQATT, CDR2 SNEGSKA (reference sequence). The junction had 8 bases not matched to a gene; V was cut back by 7 bases and J by 1 base. The CDR3 reads CSVRAGGRSYEQYF. In DNA, the CDR3 is TGCAGTGTCAGAGCGGGAGGTAGGTCCTACGAGCAGTACTTC.

Ten or more counts support this clonotype. This chain joins TRBV6-1 and TRBJ2-5, with D hard to call. The length of the CDR3 is 13 residues. Between the trimmed V and J ends, which lost 2 bases and 4 bases, there was a span of 8 bases. The germline CDR1 and CDR2 sequences are MNHNS and SASEGT. The CDR3 region has the DNA TGTGCCAGCAGTGAATCCCCAGGAGAGACCCAGTACTTC. Translated: CASSESPGETQYF.

This clonotype has at least ten counts. Here the CDR3 DNA reads TGCAGTGCCGACAAACTAGCGGGACTCAACGAGCAGTACTTC. It yields the protein CSADKLAGLNEQYF. This rearrangement joins TRBV20-1 to TRBJ2-7, with TRBD2 matching over 10 bases. CDR3 length: 14 amino acids. Germline V gene sequence: CDR1 DFQATT, CDR2 SNEGSKA (reference sequence). The junction had 10 bases not matched to a gene; V was cut back by 6 bases and J by 5 bases.

This clonotype was detected many times. The chain employs TRBV20-1 and TRBJ1-2, with D hard to call. This CDR3 comprises 15 residues. Germline CDR1 reads DFQATT; CDR2 reads SNEGSKA (reference sequence). Trimming took 5 bases from V and 0 from J, leaving 16 bases between them. The chain's CDR3 is CSAQIRGLANYGYTF. CDR3 in DNA: TGCAGTGCTCAAATTCGGGGATTAGCTAACTATGGCTACACCTTC.

At least ten counts were recorded for this clonotype. This chain links TRBV7-2 with TRBJ2-3; D perhaps matches TRBD1 (5 bases). CDR1 SGHTA and CDR2 FQGNSA come from the germline V gene. There are 15 residues in the CDR3. The ends were cut back, 3 bases at V and 0 bases at J, with 10 bases in the middle. The CDR3 loop reads CASSLTVSSTDTQYF. CDR3 nucleotide sequence: TGTGCCAGCAGCTTGACAGTCAGTAGCACAGATACGCAGTATTTT.

This clonotype was picked up many times. The chain joins TRBV29-1 to TRBJ1-2; D ambiguous. Germline V gives CDR1 SQVTM, CDR2 ANQGSEA. V lost 3 bases and J 7 bases, leaving 15 bases between the germline ends. The length of the CDR3 is 13 residues. The CDR3 DNA follows: TGCAGCGTTGAGGGTGCGGTTCAATTTGGCTACACCTTC. Residues: CSVEGAVQFGYTF.

This clonotype was counted at least ten times. This chain uses TRBV20-1 with TRBJ2-1; 8 bases are a match to TRBD2. The CDR3 contains 16 residues. Germline CDR1 DFQATT, CDR2 SNEGSKA (reference sequence). V shed 3 bases and J 5 bases; nucleotides not matched to a gene: 12. This CDR3 reads CSASGRAFPENNEQFF. The CDR3 DNA follows: TGCAGTGCTAGCGGGAGGGCCTTCCCCGAAAACAATGAGCAGTTCTTC.

The rearrangement joins TRBV5-5 to TRBJ2-7, with D unresolved. Trimming removed 2 bases at V and 3 bases at J, with 9 bases between. This CDR3 comprises 13 residues. Germline CDR1 reads SGHKS; CDR2 reads YYEKEE (reference sequence). The CDR3 spells CASSFDRDYEQYF. In nucleotides, the CDR3 is TGTGCCAGCAGCTTTGATCGTGACTACGAGCAGTACTTC.

In its sample, this clonotype was seen many times. The chain recombines TRBV6-5 with TRBJ2-2, with D maybe TRBD2 (6 bases). The CDR3 contains 17 residues. In germline, CDR1 is MNHEY, CDR2 SVGAGI. V was cut by 1 base and J by 6 bases, with 18 bases left in between. The DNA of the CDR3 is TGTGCCAGCAGTTACTTCCGCCCAGCGGGCGTCGCCGGGGAGCTGTTTTTT. Translating gives CASSYFRPAGVAGELFF.

Ten or more counts support this clonotype. This chain uses TRBV5-5 with TRBJ2-1, with 9 bases aligning to TRBD2. Germline assignment: CDR1 SGHKS and CDR2 YYEKEE (reference sequence). The CDR3 covers 15 residues. After removal of 0 bases from V and 8 bases from J, the junction contained 6 bases not matched to a gene. For the CDR3, the DNA is TGTGCCAGCAGCTTGGTGGCTCTAGCGGGATATGAGCAGTTCTTC. It codes for CASSLVALAGYEQFF. Drawing the rest from reference TRBV5-5 and TRBJ2-1, the complete variable domain is DAGVTQSPTHLIKTRGQQVTLRCSPISGHKSVSWYQQVLGQGPQFIFQYYEKEERGRGNFPDRFSARQFPNYSSELNVNALLLGDSALYLCASSLVALAGYEQFFGPGTRLTVL.

This clonotype has at least ten counts. This sequence joins TRBV6-5 and TRBJ1-1; maybe TRBD1 (6 bases). The CDR3 length is 12 residues. CDR1 is MNHEY and CDR2 is SVGAGI in the germline V gene. Deletions cut 8 bases from V and 3 bases from J, with 10 bases between. CDR3 sequence reads: CASWRGDTEAFF. As DNA, the CDR3 is TGTGCCAGCTGGAGGGGGGACACTGAAGCTTTCTTT.

This clonotype was detected ten times or more. V is TRBV28 and J is TRBJ1-6, with 7 bases lining up with TRBD1. Germline CDR1 is MDHEN and CDR2 is SYDVKM. The V gene end was trimmed by 7 bases and the J gene end by 4 bases; junction bases not matched to a gene: 1. This CDR3 has 13 amino acids. The CDR3 reads CASTRGYNSPLHF. The CDR3 DNA sequence: TGTGCCAGCACCAGGGGGTATAATTCACCCCTCCACTTT.